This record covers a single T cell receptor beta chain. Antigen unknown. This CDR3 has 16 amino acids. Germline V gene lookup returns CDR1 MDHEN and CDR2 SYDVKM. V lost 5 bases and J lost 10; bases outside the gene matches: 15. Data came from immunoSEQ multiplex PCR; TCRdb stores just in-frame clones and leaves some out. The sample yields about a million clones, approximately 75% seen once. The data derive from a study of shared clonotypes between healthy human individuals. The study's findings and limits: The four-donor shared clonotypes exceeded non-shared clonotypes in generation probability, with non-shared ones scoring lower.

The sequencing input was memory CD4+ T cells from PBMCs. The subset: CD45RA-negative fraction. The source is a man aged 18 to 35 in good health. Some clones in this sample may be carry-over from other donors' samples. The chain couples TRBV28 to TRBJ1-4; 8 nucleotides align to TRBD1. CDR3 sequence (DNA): TGTGCCAGCAGTCCGCCGACAGGGGCACTACGCGGAAAACTGTTTTTT. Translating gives CASSPPTGALRGKLFF.